The 16 T cell receptor beta chains reported below all come from one sample, sequenced in a study of OX40 agonist ivuxolimab in advanced cancers. Only in-frame clones appear in the TCRdb table, and some are missing; sequencing was by immunoSEQ multiplex PCR. Of 45,000 to 60,000 clones in the sample, 85% to 90% are singletons; the top ten hold about 5%. Sequenced here: CD4+ or CD8+ T cells sorted from blood, sampled in a trial of the OX40 agonist ivuxolimab. The receptor set was obtained from an adult with an advanced solid tumor such as melanoma, head and neck, liver or kidney cancer.

The chain uses TRBV7-8 and TRBJ1-5, with 7 bases lining up with TRBD1. V lost 3 bases, J lost 4 bases, and 9 bases stayed unmatched. Per germline, CDR1 SGHVS and CDR2 FQNEAQ. The CDR3 covers 16 residues. This CDR3 reads CASSLGRGRGNQPQHF. CDR3 nucleotides: TGTGCCAGCAGCTTGGGTAGGGGGCGAGGAAATCAGCCCCAGCATTTT.

The gene calls are TRBV5-1 and TRBJ2-7, with TRBD1 matching over 11 bases. The ends lost 4 bases at V and 3 bases at J; junction bases unmatched: 6. This CDR3 region has 15 residues. Germline CDR1 reads SGHRS; CDR2 reads YFSETQ. CDR3 region: CASSIGGTGGYEQYF. DNA for the CDR3: TGCGCCAGCAGCATTGGCGGGACAGGGGGCTACGAGCAGTACTTC.

The rearrangement joins TRBV5-1 to TRBJ2-1; tentative D call: TRBD2 (7 bases). With 2 bases removed from V and 6 bases from J, the gap between germline ends came to 15 bases. Germline CDR1 is SGHRS and CDR2 is YFSETQ. This CDR3 spans 15 amino acids. The CDR3 bases are TGCGCCAGCAGCTTCCTAGCGGTAGGGGGCAATGAGCAGTTCTTC. This gives the protein CASSFLAVGGNEQFF.

The chain has TRBV7-2 and TRBJ2-5, with a tentative D call TRBD1 (6 bases). The end of the DNA is better explained by TRBJ2-7, so the J call may be wrong. This CDR3 has 15 amino acids. Germline V CDR1 and CDR2: SGHTA, FQGNSA. CDR3 coding DNA: TGTGCCAGCAGCTTAGGGGGGACACCAGCCTACGAGCAGTACTTC. It specifies CASSLGGTPAYEQYF.

The V and J genes are TRBV11-3 and TRBJ2-3, with a weak D call TRBD1 (5 bases). The germline V gene has CDR1 SGHNT and CDR2 YENEEA. Trimming removed 5 bases from V and 2 bases from J, with 8 bases in between. This CDR3 contains 13 residues. The CDR3 protein is CASSQQDTDTQYF. CDR3 coding DNA: TGTGCCAGCAGCCAACAGGACACAGATACGCAGTATTTT.

The chain links TRBV14 to TRBJ2-7, with 7 positions matching TRBD1. Unmatched junction bases numbered 11, after V lost 3 bases and J lost 3 bases. The germline gives CDR1 SGHDN, CDR2 FVKESK. The length of the CDR3 is 16 residues. The CDR3 region is CASSQGDSRIRYEQYF. The DNA for the CDR3 is TGTGCCAGCAGCCAGGGGGACAGCCGGATACGCTACGAGCAGTACTTC.

In this sample, this clone turned up a few times. This chain links TRBV7-6 with TRBJ2-7, with 10 positions matching TRBD2. CDR3 size: 16 residues. V lost 3 bases, J lost 4 bases, and 9 bases stayed unmatched. Germline CDR1 and CDR2: SGHVS and FNYEAQ. The CDR3 sequence is CASSFGPPTSGYEQYF. The CDR3 DNA is TGTGCCAGCAGCTTTGGGCCCCCGACTAGCGGGTACGAGCAGTACTTC.

The chain carries TRBV9 and TRBJ2-2; either TRBD1 or TRBD2 may fit D (5 bases each). The CDR3 spans 15 residues. The V and J ends lost 3 bases and 0 bases respectively, with 9 bases between them. Germline V lookup: CDR1 SGDLS, CDR2 YYNGEE. CDR3 loop: CASSAGTTNTGELFF. The CDR3 bases are TGTGCCAGCAGCGCCGGGACCACGAACACCGGGGAGCTGTTTTTT. The complete variable domain, with remaining parts taken from reference TRBV9 and TRBJ2-2, reads DSGVTQTPKHLITATGQRVTLRCSPRSGDLSVYWYQQSLDQGLQFLIQYYNGEERAKGNILERFSAQQFPDLHSELNLSSLELGDSALYFCASSAGTTNTGELFFGEGSRLTVL.

V and J are TRBV21-1 and TRBJ2-1; TRBD2, the table's D call, was not compared with the DNA. TRBV21-1 corresponds to a pseudogene. The length of the CDR3 is 16 residues. CDR3 coding DNA: TGTGCCAGCAGCAAAGTACCCAGCGGGAGGCACAATGAGCAGTTCTTC. Its translation is CASSKVPSGRHNEQFF.

This chain uses TRBV19 with TRBJ2-5; D is perhaps TRBD1 (6 bases). Germline lookup yields CDR1 LNHDA and CDR2 SQIVND (reference sequence). The CDR3 sequence is 12 residues long. V dropped 8 bases and J dropped 5 bases, with 12 bases sitting between them. The CDR3 region has the DNA TGTGCCAGTGCACAGGGTAGGGAGACCCAGTACTTC. Encoded protein: CASAQGRETQYF.

The chain is built from TRBV10-3 and TRBJ2-1; D gene ambiguous. The CDR3 has 16 amino acids. CDR1 is ENHRY and CDR2 is SYGVKD in the germline V gene. V gave up 3 bases and J gave up 0 bases, with 12 bases separating them. The CDR3 reads CAISDSGSPSYNEQFF. The CDR3, as DNA: TGTGCCATCAGTGACAGTGGCTCGCCCTCCTACAATGAGCAGTTCTTC.

This chain joins TRBV5-5 and TRBJ1-3, with D possibly being TRBD1 (5 bases). Trimming took 4 bases from V and 0 from J, leaving 17 bases between them. The germline V gene encodes CDR1 SGHKS and CDR2 YYEKEE (reference sequence). The length of the CDR3 is 17 residues. In DNA form, the CDR3 reads TGTGCCAGCAGCCCGACAGATGGAGAATACTCTGGAAACACCATATATTTT. This codes for CASSPTDGEYSGNTIYF.

This chain uses TRBV5-1 with TRBJ2-7; D gene uncertain. Trimming pared 0 bases from V and 3 bases from J, leaving 10 bases between. Germline CDR1 SGHRS, CDR2 YFSETQ. The CDR3 sequence is 14 residues long. For the CDR3, the DNA is TGCGCCAGCAGCTTGGAGCGCAGCCGCTACGAGCAGTACTTC. Translated, it gives CASSLERSRYEQYF.

The V call is TRBV5-1, the J call TRBJ2-5, with D unclear. V shed 4 bases and J shed 4 bases, with 14 bases lying between them. This CDR3 contains 14 residues. Germline loops: CDR1 SGHRS, CDR2 YFSETQ. Here the CDR3 reads CASSRGGSGETQYF. The DNA for the CDR3 is TGCGCCAGCAGCAGAGGCGGCTCGGGAGAGACCCAGTACTTC.

This rearrangement joins TRBV19 to TRBJ1-4; D is undetermined. Germline V gene data show CDR1 as LNHDA and CDR2 as SQIVND (reference sequence). V was shortened by 7 bases and J by 0 bases, with 12 bases between the two germline ends. The CDR3 runs 15 residues. CDR3 nucleotide sequence: TGTGCCAGTATGAAGATAGGTGCAACTAATGAAAAACTGTTTTTT. This encodes CASMKIGATNEKLFF.

The V gene is TRBV7-2, the J gene TRBJ2-2, with 10 bases fitting TRBD2. The trim removed 5 bases at V and 3 bases at J, leaving 15 bases unmatched. CDR3 size: 19 residues. The germline V gene encodes CDR1 SGHTA and CDR2 FQGNSA. The DNA for the CDR3 is TGTGCCAGCAGCGCTGGAAGGACTAGCGGTCGTTGGTACACCGGGGAGCTGTTTTTT. Translating gives CASSAGRTSGRWYTGELFF.